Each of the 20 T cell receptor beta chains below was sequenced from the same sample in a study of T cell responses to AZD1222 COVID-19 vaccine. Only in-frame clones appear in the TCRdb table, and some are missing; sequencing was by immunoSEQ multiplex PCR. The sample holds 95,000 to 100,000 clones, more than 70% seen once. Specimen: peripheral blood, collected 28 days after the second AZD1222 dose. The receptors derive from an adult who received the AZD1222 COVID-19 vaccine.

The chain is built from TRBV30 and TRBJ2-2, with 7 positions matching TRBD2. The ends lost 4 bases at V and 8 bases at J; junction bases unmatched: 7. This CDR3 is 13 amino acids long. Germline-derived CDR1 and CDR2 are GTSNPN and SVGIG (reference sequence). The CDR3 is CAWTSGASGELFF. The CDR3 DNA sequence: TGTGCCTGGACTAGCGGAGCCTCGGGGGAGCTGTTTTTT. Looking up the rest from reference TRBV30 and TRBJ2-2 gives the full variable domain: SQTIHQWPATLVQPVGSPLSLECTVEGTSNPNLYWYRQAAGRGLQLLFYSVGIGQISSEVPQNLSASRPQDRQFILSSKKLLLSDSGFYLCAWTSGASGELFFGEGSRLTVL.

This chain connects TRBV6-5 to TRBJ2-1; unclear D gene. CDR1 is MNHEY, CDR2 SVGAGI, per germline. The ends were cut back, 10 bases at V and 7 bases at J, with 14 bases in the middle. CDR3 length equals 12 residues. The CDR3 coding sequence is TGTGCCACCGCTAGAAGGCCGAATGAGCAGTTCTTC. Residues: CATARRPNEQFF.

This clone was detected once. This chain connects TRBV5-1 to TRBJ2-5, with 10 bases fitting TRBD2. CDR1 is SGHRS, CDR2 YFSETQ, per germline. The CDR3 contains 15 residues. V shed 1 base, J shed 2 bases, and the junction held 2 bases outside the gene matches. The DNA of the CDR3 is TGCGCCAGCAGCTTGAGCGGGAGGGGGCAAGAGACCCAGTACTTC. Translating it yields CASSLSGRGQETQYF.

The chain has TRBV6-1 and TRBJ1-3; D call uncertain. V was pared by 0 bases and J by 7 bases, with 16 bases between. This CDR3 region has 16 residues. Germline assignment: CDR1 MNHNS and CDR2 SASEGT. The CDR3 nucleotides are TGTGCCAGCAGTGAAGCCCTATGGGGTATTAGGAACACCATATATTTT. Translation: CASSEALWGIRNTIYF.

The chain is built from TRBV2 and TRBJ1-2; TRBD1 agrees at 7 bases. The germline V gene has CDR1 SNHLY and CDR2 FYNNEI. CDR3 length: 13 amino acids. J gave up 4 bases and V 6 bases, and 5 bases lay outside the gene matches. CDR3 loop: CASRGDSSYGYTF. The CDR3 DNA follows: TGTGCCAGCAGGGGGGACAGTTCCTATGGCTACACCTTC.

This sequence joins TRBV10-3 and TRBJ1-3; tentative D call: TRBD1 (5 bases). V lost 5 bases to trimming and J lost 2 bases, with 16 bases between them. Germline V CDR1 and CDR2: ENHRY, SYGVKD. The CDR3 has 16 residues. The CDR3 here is CAISIRRGDAGNTIYF. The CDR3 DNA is TGTGCCATCAGTATCCGTAGGGGTGACGCTGGAAACACCATATATTTT.

CDR3 protein: CASSISGMNTEAFF. In DNA, the CDR3 is TGCGCCAGCAGCATTTCCGGGATGAACACTGAAGCTTTCTTT. The chain combines TRBV5-1 with TRBJ1-1; D not resolved. Germline assignment: CDR1 SGHRS and CDR2 YFSETQ. The CDR3 is 14 amino acids. With 4 bases removed from V and 0 bases from J, the gap between germline ends came to 10 bases.

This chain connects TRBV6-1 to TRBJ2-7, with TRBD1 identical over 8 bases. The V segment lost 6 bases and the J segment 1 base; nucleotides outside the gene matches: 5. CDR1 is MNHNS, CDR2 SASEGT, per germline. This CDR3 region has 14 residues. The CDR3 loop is CASRWTGQSYEQYF. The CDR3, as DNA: TGTGCCAGCAGATGGACAGGGCAATCCTACGAGCAGTACTTC.

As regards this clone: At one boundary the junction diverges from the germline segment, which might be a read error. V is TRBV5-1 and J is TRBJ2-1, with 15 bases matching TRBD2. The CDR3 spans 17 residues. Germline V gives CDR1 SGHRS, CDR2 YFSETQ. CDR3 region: CASTLVGLAGGGNEQFF. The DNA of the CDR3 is TGCGCCAGCACCTTGGTGGGACTAGCGGGAGGAGGAAATGAGCAGTTCTTC.

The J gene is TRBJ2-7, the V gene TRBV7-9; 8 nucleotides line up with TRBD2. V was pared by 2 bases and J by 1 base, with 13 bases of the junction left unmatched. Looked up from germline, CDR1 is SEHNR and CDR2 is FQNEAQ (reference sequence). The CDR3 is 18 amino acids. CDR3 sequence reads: CASSLISFSGKRSYEQYF. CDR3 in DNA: TGTGCCAGCAGCTTAATTAGTTTTAGCGGGAAAAGGTCCTACGAGCAGTACTTC.

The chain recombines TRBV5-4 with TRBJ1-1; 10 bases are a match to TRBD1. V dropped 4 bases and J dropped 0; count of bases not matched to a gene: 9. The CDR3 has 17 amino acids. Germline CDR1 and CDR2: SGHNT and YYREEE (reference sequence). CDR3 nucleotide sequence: TGTGCCAGCAGCCCACGACAGGGGGCCTTGATGAACACTGAAGCTTTCTTT. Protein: CASSPRQGALMNTEAFF.

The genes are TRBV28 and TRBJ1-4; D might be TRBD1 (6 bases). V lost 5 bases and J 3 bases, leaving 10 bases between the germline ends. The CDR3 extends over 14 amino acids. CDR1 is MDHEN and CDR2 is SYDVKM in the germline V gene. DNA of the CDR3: TGTGCCAGCAGTCCGACAGGAGCTAATGAAAAACTGTTTTTT. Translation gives CASSPTGANEKLFF. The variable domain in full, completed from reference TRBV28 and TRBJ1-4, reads DVKVTQSSRYLVKRTGEKVFLECVQDMDHENMFWYRQDPGLGLRLIYFSYDVKMKEKGDIPEGYSVSREKKERFSLILESASTNQTSMYLCASSPTGANEKLFFGSGTQLSVL.

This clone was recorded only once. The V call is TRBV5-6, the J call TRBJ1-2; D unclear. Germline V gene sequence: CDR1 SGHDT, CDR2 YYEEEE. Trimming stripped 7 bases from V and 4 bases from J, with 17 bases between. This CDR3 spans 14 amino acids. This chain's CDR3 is CASAPPARGYGYTF. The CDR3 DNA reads TGTGCCAGCGCTCCCCCGGCCCGGGGCTATGGCTACACCTTC.

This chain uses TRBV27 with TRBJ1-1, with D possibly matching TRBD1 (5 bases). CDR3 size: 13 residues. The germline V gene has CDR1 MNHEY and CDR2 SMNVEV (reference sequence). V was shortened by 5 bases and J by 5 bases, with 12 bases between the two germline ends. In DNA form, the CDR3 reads TGTGCCAGCAGTCTTGGGGGAGATACTGAAGCTTTCTTT. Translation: CASSLGGDTEAFF.

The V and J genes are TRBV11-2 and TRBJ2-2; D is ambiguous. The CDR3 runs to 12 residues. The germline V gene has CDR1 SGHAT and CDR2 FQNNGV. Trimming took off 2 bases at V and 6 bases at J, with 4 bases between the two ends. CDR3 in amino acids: CASSLIPGELFF. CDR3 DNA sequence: TGTGCCAGCAGCTTAATTCCCGGGGAGCTGTTTTTT. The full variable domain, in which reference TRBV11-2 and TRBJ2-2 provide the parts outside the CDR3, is EAGVAQSPRYKIIEKRQSVAFWCNPISGHATLYWYQQILGQGPKLLIQFQNNGVVDDSQLPKDRFSAERLKGVDSTLKIQPAKLEDSAVYLCASSLIPGELFFGEGSRLTVL.

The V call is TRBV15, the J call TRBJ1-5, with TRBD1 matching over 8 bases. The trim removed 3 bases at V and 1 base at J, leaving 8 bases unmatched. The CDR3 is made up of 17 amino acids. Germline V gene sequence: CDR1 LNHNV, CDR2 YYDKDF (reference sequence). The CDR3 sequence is CATSSTRQGRSNQPQHF. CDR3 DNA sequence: TGTGCCACCAGCAGTACGAGACAGGGGAGGAGCAATCAGCCCCAGCATTTT.

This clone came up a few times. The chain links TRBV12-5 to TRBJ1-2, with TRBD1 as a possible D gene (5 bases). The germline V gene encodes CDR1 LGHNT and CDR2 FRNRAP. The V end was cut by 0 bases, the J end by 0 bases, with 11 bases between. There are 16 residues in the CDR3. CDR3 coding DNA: TGTGCTAGTGGTTTGGTACTCGGACAAGCTAACTATGGCTACACCTTC. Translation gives CASGLVLGQANYGYTF.

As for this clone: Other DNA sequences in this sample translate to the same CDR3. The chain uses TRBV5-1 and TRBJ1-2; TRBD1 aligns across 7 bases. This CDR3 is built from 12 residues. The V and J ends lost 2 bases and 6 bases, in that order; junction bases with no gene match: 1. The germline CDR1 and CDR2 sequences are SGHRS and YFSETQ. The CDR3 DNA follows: TGCGCCAGCAGCTTCGACAGGGATGGCTACACCTTC. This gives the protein CASSFDRDGYTF.

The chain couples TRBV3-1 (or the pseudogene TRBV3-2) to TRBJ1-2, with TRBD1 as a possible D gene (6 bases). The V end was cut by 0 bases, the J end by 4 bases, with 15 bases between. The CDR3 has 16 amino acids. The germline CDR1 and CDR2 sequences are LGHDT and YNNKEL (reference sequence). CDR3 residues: CASSQDLGARSYGYTF. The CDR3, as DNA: TGTGCCAGCAGCCAAGATTTGGGGGCGCGGAGCTATGGCTACACCTTC.

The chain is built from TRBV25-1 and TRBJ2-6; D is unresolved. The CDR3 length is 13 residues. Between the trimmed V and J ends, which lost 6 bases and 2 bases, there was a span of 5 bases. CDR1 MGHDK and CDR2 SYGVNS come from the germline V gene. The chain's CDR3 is CASSVTGANVLTF. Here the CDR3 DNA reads TGTGCCAGCAGCGTTACTGGGGCCAACGTCCTGACTTTC.